This T cell receptor (beta chain) was recorded in a study of shared clonotypes between healthy human individuals. Study information: Plates per donor: three CD4 naive, three CD4 memory, two CD8 naive, one CD8 memory.

CD8 memory was a combination that joined CD45RO+ cells with CCR7-negative CD45RA+ TemRA cells. Produced via immunoSEQ multiplex PCR; TCRdb's table is partial and in-frame only. The profile covers over 95,000 clones, with 68% appearing a single time and 24% taken by the ten largest. V lost 7 bases and J lost 6, with 17 bases in between. This CDR3 has 13 amino acids. Germline V gives CDR1 SGHRS, CDR2 YFSETQ. This TCR was recovered from a woman between 25 and 40 years old in good health. The chain has TRBV5-1 and TRBJ2-7; maybe TRBD2 (6 bases). Sequencing was performed on memory CD8+ T cells sorted from blood. Subset noted: CD45RO+ cells pooled with CCR7-negative TemRA cells. The CDR3 DNA reads TGCGCCAGCGCCTTTGGGACCGGGGGCGAGCAGTACTTC. Amino acid sequence: CASAFGTGGEQYF.